This TCR beta chain was documented in a study of Ad26.COV2.S vaccination and SARS-CoV-2 variants. V was pared by 4 bases and J by 4 bases, with 20 bases between. Germline values: CDR1 LGHDT, CDR2 YNNKEL (reference sequence). This CDR3 spans 17 amino acids. Study conclusions and caveats: Ad26.COV2.S recipients had broader spike-specific TCRs (P = 0.0014). Marked by substantial breadth, spike-specific CD8+ and CD4+ T cell responses were reportedly seen after vaccination. Estimates derived from TCR breadth and depth analyses may have underestimated total T cell responses.

The data were produced by immunoSEQ multiplex PCR, yet TCRdb's version contains in-frame clones alone and is incomplete. The sample lists 150,000 to 200,000 clones, approximately 90% seen once, with about 5.5% in the top ten. This clone was seen just once. Its antigen is currently unknown. The chain combines TRBV3-1 (or the pseudogene TRBV3-2) with TRBJ1-3; D not certain. This receptor was obtained from a human donor who had recovered from COVID-19. The sequencing here drew on peripheral blood, taken after recovery from COVID-19. CDR3 nucleotides: TGTGCCAGCAGCCCTGGACTTCCTACTCGAGGGGGAAACACCATATATTTT. Translation: CASSPGLPTRGGNTIYF.